The T cell receptor (beta chain) under discussion was sequenced for a study of shared clonotypes between healthy human individuals. Study results and caveats: Memory subsets generally showed smaller estimated richness than naive subsets did. Few donors restricted represented genetic and exposure-history diversity.

Profiling relied on immunoSEQ multiplex PCR, and the TCRdb table lists in-frame clones only, not all of them. The sample holds 950,000 to 1,100,000 clones, 65% to 75% seen once. CDR1 WNHNN and CDR2 SYGVQD come from the germline V gene (reference sequence). The CDR3 spans 17 residues. Between the trimmed V and J ends, which lost 2 bases and 5 bases, there was a span of 19 bases. Donors included only healthy HIV-negative adults lacking recent acute infections or vaccinations. Division of CD4+ cells produced a CD45RA+ naive subset and a CD45RA-negative memory subset. A remark on this clone: Antigen: not known.

The chain joins TRBV10-1 to TRBJ2-1; D is perhaps TRBD2 (5 bases). The sequenced sample consisted of memory CD4+ T cells sorted from blood. Specified subset: CD45RA-negative fraction. The clonotype was recovered from a man aged 18 to 29 in good health. The CDR3 region is CASSEVGLAGLDNEQFF. The CDR3 DNA sequence: TGCGCCAGCAGTGAGGTCGGCCTAGCAGGTTTGGACAATGAGCAGTTCTTC.